Listed below are T cell receptor beta chains from one sample, sequenced in a study of tumor and adjacent non-tumor tissue in lung cancer. Each CDR3 protein is one row after TCRdb ran MiXCR on the multiplex PCR reads. The sample lists 75,000 to 80,000 distinct CDR3 sequences; around 75% were seen once. What was sequenced was lung tumor tissue. The receptors were gathered from a woman aged 45-65 years with non-small cell lung cancer. The conserved cysteine and the conserved F or W are not part of the CDR3 here. Each record gives: V gene, D gene, J gene, clone size, CDR3 protein. A D gene is named only where the DNA matches it firmly. Some rows mark clone size as missing; the rest say once, few, many or name a class of expanded clone.

>TRBV6-1|.|TRBJ2-1|once
ASSEEWGTSNNEQF
>TRBV29-1|.|TRBJ2-1|.
SVDMEGNNAQF
>TRBV29-1|.|TRBJ2-1|.
CVDGVRDEQF
>TRBV20-1|.|TRBJ2-3|.
SAKGPDTQY
>TRBV11-2|TRBD2|TRBJ2-7|.
ASSPWASGSDVQY
>TRBV5-1|TRBD2|TRBJ2-1|.
ASNLARDYFCEQF
>TRBV12-3/TRBV12-4|TRBD2|TRBJ2-1|.
VSSCIGGRN
>TRBV11-1|.|TRBJ1-6|.
ASSADTYNSPLH
>TRBV12-3/TRBV12-4|.|TRBJ1-1|few
TSSWVENTEAF
>TRBV20-1|TRBD2|TRBJ2-2|.
SVSGLAGGRDTGELF
>TRBV11-2|.|TRBJ2-1|.
VTSIYTSYAPNKQF
>TRBV28|.|TRBJ2-1|.
ATSSGRPYYEQF
>TRBV6-1|TRBD1|TRBJ2-7|.
ASSESRGNCDEHY
>TRBV29-1|TRBD1|TRBJ1-1|.
RVGEGAGTEAF
>TRBV18|.|TRBJ2-2|.
ASSPEARGMF
>TRBV29-1|TRBD1|TRBJ2-1|.
GVGQWSYYNEQF
>TRBV6-2/TRBV6-3|TRBD1|TRBJ1-2|.
TSSRGQGQDGYT
>TRBV4-2|.|TRBJ1-2|.
ASSQDPSTGNYDYT
>TRBV12-3/TRBV12-4|.|.|.
ASSKQGKETQF
>TRBV4-2|.|TRBJ1-4|.
ASSQTIDEKLF
>TRBV20-1|.|TRBJ1-5|.
SARGNSDHPQH
>TRBV6-1|TRBD2|TRBJ2-3|many
ASSDRGSGSSADTQY
>TRBV7-2|.|TRBJ2-3|.
ASNLYTDTQY
>TRBV11-2|.|TRBJ2-1|.
ASTSEGRGSSYNEQL
>TRBV6-6|TRBD1|TRBJ2-2|.
AISMDRGNTGELF
>TRBV30|TRBD2|TRBJ2-6|.
AWSSGDGANVLT
>TRBV20-1|.|TRBJ1-5|few
STKGFNQPQH
>TRBV7-3|.|TRBJ2-2|.
TSSSPGAGELF
>TRBV20-1|.|TRBJ2-1|.
SARLTRGPKNEQF
>TRBV20-1|.|TRBJ2-7|once
TARDDRSYKQY
>TRBV12-3/TRBV12-4|TRBD2|TRBJ2-2|.
ASSAAGVAGELL
>TRBV10-2|TRBD2|TRBJ2-1|.
ASRTGTNGNNEHF